The source of this T cell receptor beta chain is a study of cytomegalovirus exposure and HLA in healthy donors. Study-level points and caveats: Looking again later, the authors saw that most CMV-associated TCR beta chains seemed HLA-restricted. The authors judged a highly shared variant cluster likely a sequencing artifact.

A word on this clone: The antigen remains unidentified.

13 Jbeta primers and 60 Vbeta primers were used for the PCR. Original processing methods: An analysis performed later counted about 80 million unique TCR beta chains (roughly 11 million of them shared). Some clones are missing from TCRdb's copy, which holds only in-frame ones; the method was immunoSEQ multiplex PCR. That table supplies the V and J calls and clone size; D and trimming were determined from the DNA. This sample contains around 140,000 clones. The CDR3 extends over 15 amino acids. The V end was cut by 1 base, the J end by 2 bases, with 12 bases between. Germline loops: CDR1 SGHTS, CDR2 YDEGEE.

The V call is TRBV5-8, the J call TRBJ1-1; the D is unclear. The source of this sequence is a male donor in good health and CMV-seronegative. Sequencing was done on a sample of PBMCs. CDR3: CASSLLGSGNTEAFF. As DNA, the CDR3 is TGTGCCAGCAGCTTGCTGGGGTCGGGAAACACTGAAGCTTTCTTT.